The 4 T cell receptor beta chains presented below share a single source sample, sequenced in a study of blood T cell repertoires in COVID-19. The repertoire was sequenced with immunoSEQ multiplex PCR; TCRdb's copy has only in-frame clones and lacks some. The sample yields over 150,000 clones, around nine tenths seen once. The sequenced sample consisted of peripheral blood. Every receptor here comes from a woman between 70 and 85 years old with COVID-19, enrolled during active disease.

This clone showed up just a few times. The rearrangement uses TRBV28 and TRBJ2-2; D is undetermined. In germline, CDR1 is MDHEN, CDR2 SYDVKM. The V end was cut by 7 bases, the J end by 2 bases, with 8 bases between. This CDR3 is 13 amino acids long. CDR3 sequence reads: CASTPRNTGELFF. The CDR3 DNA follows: TGTGCCAGCACCCCTCGTAACACCGGGGAGCTGTTTTTT.

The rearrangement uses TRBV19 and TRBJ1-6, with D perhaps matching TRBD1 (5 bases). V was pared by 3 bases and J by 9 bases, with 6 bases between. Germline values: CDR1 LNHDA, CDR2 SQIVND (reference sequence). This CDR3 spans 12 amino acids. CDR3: CASSMGRSPLHF. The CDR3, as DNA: TGTGCCAGTAGTATGGGGCGTTCACCCCTCCACTTT. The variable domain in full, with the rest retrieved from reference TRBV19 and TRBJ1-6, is DGGITQSPKYLFRKEGQNVTLSCEQNLNHDAMYWYRQDPGQGLRLIYYSQIVNDFQKGDIAEGYSVSREKKESFPLTVTSAQKNPTAFYLCASSMGRSPLHFGNGTRLTVT.

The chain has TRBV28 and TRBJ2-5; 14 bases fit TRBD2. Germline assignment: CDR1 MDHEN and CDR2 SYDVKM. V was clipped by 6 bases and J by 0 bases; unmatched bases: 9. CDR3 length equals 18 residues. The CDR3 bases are TGTGCCAGCAGCGGGACTAGCGGGAGTACTGGGTACCAAGAGACCCAGTACTTC. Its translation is CASSGTSGSTGYQETQYF.

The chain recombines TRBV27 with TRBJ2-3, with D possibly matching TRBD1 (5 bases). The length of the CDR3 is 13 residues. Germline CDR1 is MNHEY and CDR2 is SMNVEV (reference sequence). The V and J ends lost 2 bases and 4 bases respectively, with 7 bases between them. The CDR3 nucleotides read TGTGCCAGCAGTTTACCAGGGTCAGATACGCAGTATTTT. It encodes CASSLPGSDTQYF.